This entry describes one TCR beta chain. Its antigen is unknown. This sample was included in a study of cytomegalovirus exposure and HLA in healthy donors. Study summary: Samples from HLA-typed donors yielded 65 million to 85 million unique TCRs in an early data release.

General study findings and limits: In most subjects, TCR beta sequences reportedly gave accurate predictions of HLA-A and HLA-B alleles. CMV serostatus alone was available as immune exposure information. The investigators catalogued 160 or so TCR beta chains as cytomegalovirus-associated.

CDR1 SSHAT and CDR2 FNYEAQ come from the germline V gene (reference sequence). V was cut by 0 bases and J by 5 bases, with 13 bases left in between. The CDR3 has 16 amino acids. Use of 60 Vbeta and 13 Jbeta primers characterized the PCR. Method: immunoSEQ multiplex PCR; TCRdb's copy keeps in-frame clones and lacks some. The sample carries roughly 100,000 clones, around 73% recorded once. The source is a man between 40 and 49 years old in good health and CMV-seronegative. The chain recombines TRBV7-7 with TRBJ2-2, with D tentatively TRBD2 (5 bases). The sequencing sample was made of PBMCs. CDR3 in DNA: TGTGCCAGCAGCTTAGCTGGATTAGAGGGTACCGGGGAGCTGTTTTTT. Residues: CASSLAGLEGTGELFF.